The text below deals with one T cell receptor (beta chain). Original methodology: Nucleated cell number was recorded as an estimate derived from reference gene primer amplification. Assay used: immunoSEQ multiplex PCR; TCRdb lists only in-frame clones, some missing. D and trimming come from the DNA, and the V and J calls and clone size come from that table. The data contain around 72,000 clones, roughly 88% of them seen just once; the ten biggest clones take up over 25%. The source of the sample is a study of blood T cell repertoires in COVID-19. Study-wide background: Sites in the United States, Italy and Spain provided acute and convalescent COVID-19 samples. T cells, B-cell-depleted T cells, or PBMCs provided the cDNA or gDNA that served as material.

In germline, CDR1 is MNHEY, CDR2 SVGAGI. V was shortened by 5 bases and J by 2 bases, with 13 bases between the two germline ends. This CDR3 has 14 residues. The clonotype originates from a man aged 50 to 60 with acute or convalescent COVID-19. The sample taken for sequencing was peripheral blood. V and J are TRBV6-5 and TRBJ2-7; D is undetermined. The CDR3 is CASSTRSLPYEQYF. As DNA, the CDR3 is TGTGCCAGCAGTACCCGGTCGCTCCCCTACGAGCAGTACTTC.